This entry is about one TCR beta chain. Its antigen is as yet unknown. This entry is derived from a study of vaccination effects on CD4 cells after COVID-19. Germline lookup yields CDR1 LNHDA and CDR2 SQIVND (reference sequence). V was shortened by 6 bases and J by 6 bases, with 12 bases between the two germline ends. There are 13 residues in the CDR3. Study-wide results and limits: Few convalescent patients were included, and no early post-infection timepoints were sampled.

TCRdb's table, derived via immunoSEQ multiplex PCR, lists solely in-frame clones and lacks some. The sample includes 29,000 or so clones, 74% of them seen just once. Pools of viral peptides were used by the ViraFEST assay to expand antigen-specific CD4+ T cells ahead of sequencing. Culture lasted roughly eleven days before CD4+ T cell isolation. Each person got two doses of an mRNA SARS-CoV-2 vaccine, BNT162b2 or mRNA-1273. Each vaccine recipient was nucleocapsid antibody negative and had no prior SARS-CoV-2 infection. Every well housed two million PBMC, which grew in culture alongside about 9 IU/ml IL-2 and 10 ug/ml peptides.

Here the sequenced sample was CD4+ T cells from PBMCs cultured with HCoV-OC43 spike peptides, taken after COVID-19 vaccination. Described subset: HCoV-OC43 spike overlapping peptide pool stimulation. The origin of this receptor is a human donor who received a COVID-19 vaccine. V and J are TRBV19 and TRBJ1-5, with a weak D call TRBD1 (6 bases). This CDR3 reads CASRITGFQPQHF. As DNA, the CDR3 is TGTGCCAGTAGGATAACAGGGTTTCAGCCCCAGCATTTT.